The entry below gives a single T cell receptor beta chain sequence along with its context. In germline, CDR1 is LNHNV, CDR2 YYDKDF (reference sequence). Trimming cost V 3 bases and J 1 base; bases outside gene matches: 9. CDR3 size: 20 residues. The entry originates in a study of T cell changes during pregnancy in multiple sclerosis. The protocol was immunoSEQ multiplex PCR, while the TCRdb copy is restricted to in-frame clones and leaves out a portion. Of about 33,000 clones in the sample, about 90% were seen once. The chain links TRBV15 to TRBJ2-2, with 15 bases that match TRBD2. The clonotype was recovered from a female donor in good health, enrolled as a control in a pregnancy study. Sample: CD4+ T cells from peripheral blood mononuclear cells, taken in the third trimester of pregnancy. CDR3 sequence (DNA): TGTGCCACCAGCAGTGAAACCCCGGGACTAGCGGGGGGGAACACCGGGGAGCTGTTTTTT. Translation gives CATSSETPGLAGGNTGELFF. Full variable domain (remainder filled in from reference TRBV15 and TRBJ2-2): DAMVIQNPRYQVTQFGKPVTLSCSQTLNHNVMYWYQQKSSQAPKLLFHYYDKDFNNEADTPDNFQSRRPNTSFCFLDIRSPGLGDTAMYLCATSSETPGLAGGNTGELFFGEGSRLTVL.